This record concerns one TCR beta chain sequence. V shed 0 bases and J 4 bases; nucleotides not matched to a gene: 2. Germline assignment: CDR1 SEHNR and CDR2 FQNEAQ (reference sequence). The CDR3 spans 15 residues. This entry comes from a study of blood T cells in healthy people across ages. Then a second PCR, running roughly 7 to 11 cycles, was carried out with a sample-barcoded 5' primer and a J-beta primer mix. TCRdb ran MiXCR on the 5' RACE reads and lists one entry per CDR3 protein. The table has 600,000 to 850,000 distinct CDR3 sequences, around a quarter seen once. Isolation per sample recovered at least 6 million PBMCs. These data also formed part of another study, on T cells of mothers and their children.

The receptor comes from a boy between 10 and 17 years old in good health. The specimen sequenced was blood. The V gene is TRBV7-9, the J gene TRBJ2-2, with 7 bases aligning to TRBD1. As DNA, the CDR3 is TGTGCCAGCAGCTTAGCCCCAGGGGGCACCGGGGAGCTGTTTTTT. It yields the protein CASSLAPGGTGELFF.